This T cell receptor beta chain was sequenced in a study of glioma-infiltrating T cells. Broader study findings: Tissue and blood shared very few CDR3 sequences. Above-expected tissue-blood divergence occurred in all gliomas, most in low-grade ones.

Using RNA template, CDR3s of TCR alpha and beta were amplified with iRepertoire arm-PCR. One-step reverse transcription and amplification started from roughly 100-400 ng of tissue mRNA or PBMC total RNA. One entry per CDR3 protein results from TCRdb running MiXCR on the multiplex PCR reads. The table lists 84,000 or so distinct CDR3 sequences, 23% of them singletons. Germline V gene sequence: CDR1 SEHNR, CDR2 FQNEAQ (reference sequence). Trimming shortened V by 2 bases and J by 4 bases, and 8 bases separated the two germline ends. The CDR3 loop spans 14 amino acids. This clonotype was found many times. Its specificity is unknown.

This rearrangement joins TRBV7-9 to TRBJ1-4, with D maybe TRBD1 (5 bases). The receptor's source is a human donor with low-grade glioma or glioblastoma, undergoing nonglioma brain surgery, or in good health (not recorded which). The specimen was glioma tissue, nonneoplastic brain tissue, or PBMCs (not recorded which). The CDR3 protein is CASSLLQVNEKLFF. DNA of the CDR3: TGTGCCAGCAGCTTACTACAGGTTAATGAAAAACTGTTTTTT.